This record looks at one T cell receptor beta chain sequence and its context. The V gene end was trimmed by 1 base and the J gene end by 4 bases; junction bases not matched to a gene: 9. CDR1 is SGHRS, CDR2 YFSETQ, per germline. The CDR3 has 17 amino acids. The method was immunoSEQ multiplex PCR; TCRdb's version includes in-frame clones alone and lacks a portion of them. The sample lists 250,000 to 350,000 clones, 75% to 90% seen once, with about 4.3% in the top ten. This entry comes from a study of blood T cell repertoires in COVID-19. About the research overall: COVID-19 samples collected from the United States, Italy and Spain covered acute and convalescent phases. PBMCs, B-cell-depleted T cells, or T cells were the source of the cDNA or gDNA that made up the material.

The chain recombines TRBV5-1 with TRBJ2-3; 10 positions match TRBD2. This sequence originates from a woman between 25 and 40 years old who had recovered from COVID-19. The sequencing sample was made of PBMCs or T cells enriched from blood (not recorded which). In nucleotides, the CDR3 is TGCGCCAGCAGCTTGAAGTCCTCTAGCGGGAGCGCAGATACGCAGTATTTT. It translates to CASSLKSSSGSADTQYF.